These 26 T cell receptor beta chains were all obtained from the same sample, sequenced in a study of T cells after somatic rescue of genetic block. Generated by immunoSEQ multiplex PCR, the TCRdb table keeps only in-frame clones and is missing some. Of approximately 8,000 clones detected, roughly 80% appear once; the ten largest clones hold about 25%. The source material was peripheral blood mononuclear cells (PBMCs). These receptors came from a boy younger than 18.

This chain connects TRBV28 to TRBJ2-5, with 9 bases lining up with TRBD2. After removal of 3 bases from V and 5 bases from J, the junction contained 4 bases not matched to a gene. The germline V gene has CDR1 MDHEN and CDR2 SYDVKM. The CDR3 sequence is 14 residues long. As DNA, the CDR3 is TGTGCCAGCAGTTTCCTAGCGGGAAGTGAGACCCAGTACTTC. Residues: CASSFLAGSETQYF.

The chain employs TRBV27 and TRBJ2-3; a weak D match, TRBD2 (6 bases). Trimming removed 3 bases from V and 2 bases from J, with 21 bases in between. This CDR3 is 18 amino acids long. The germline CDR1 and CDR2 sequences are MNHEY and SMNVEV (reference sequence). The CDR3 region is CASSFLGLLPIHTDTQYF. CDR3 nucleotides: TGTGCCAGCAGTTTTTTGGGACTCCTCCCTATACACACAGATACGCAGTATTTT.

The chain couples TRBV11-2 to TRBJ2-2; 7 bases align to TRBD1. The CDR3 is 15 amino acids. Germline lookup yields CDR1 SGHAT and CDR2 FQNNGV. Trimming at V came to 5 bases and at J to 5 bases, leaving 8 bases not matched to a gene. The chain's CDR3 is CASSPDPGGTGELFF. The CDR3 region has the DNA TGTGCCAGCAGCCCCGACCCAGGGGGAACCGGGGAGCTGTTTTTT.

This sequence joins TRBV11-2 and TRBJ2-7; D ambiguous. Germline V gene sequence: CDR1 SGHAT, CDR2 FQNNGV. CDR3 length: 11 residues. Trimming shortened V by 1 base and J by 6 bases, and 4 bases separated the two germline ends. The CDR3 loop is CASSLAGEQYF. The CDR3 DNA reads as TGTGCCAGCAGCTTAGCAGGCGAGCAGTACTTC.

The V call is TRBV18, the J call TRBJ1-2, with D possibly TRBD1 on 5 matching bases. CDR3 size: 13 residues. Between the trimmed V and J ends, which lost 3 bases and 6 bases, there was a span of 11 bases. Germline CDR1 KGHSH, CDR2 LQKENI. The chain's CDR3 is CASSPGLGDGYTF. In DNA, the CDR3 is TGTGCCAGCTCACCCGGGTTAGGGGATGGCTACACCTTC. Full variable domain (missing parts from reference TRBV18 and TRBJ1-2): NAGVMQNPRHLVRRRGQEARLRCSPMKGHSHVYWYRQLPEEGLKFMVYLQKENIIDESGMPKERFSAEFPKEGPSILRIQQVVRGDSAAYFCASSPGLGDGYTFGSGTRLTVV.

The genes are TRBV25-1 and TRBJ2-1, with D unresolved. V was pared by 1 base and J by 7 bases, with 8 bases between. In germline, CDR1 is MGHDK, CDR2 SYGVNS. The CDR3 loop spans 13 amino acids. The chain's CDR3 is CASSEFPENEQFF. The CDR3 DNA is TGTGCCAGCAGTGAATTTCCAGAGAATGAGCAGTTCTTC.

V usage is TRBV6-1 and J usage is TRBJ2-7; perhaps TRBD2 as D (5 bases). V gave up 6 bases and J gave up 10 bases, with 16 bases separating them. This CDR3 is 12 amino acids long. Germline V CDR1 and CDR2: MNHNS, SASEGT. The CDR3 is CASSTDSGFQYF. For the CDR3, the DNA is TGTGCCAGCAGCACCGATTCGGGGTTTCAGTACTTC.

V and J are TRBV9 and TRBJ2-5, with no clear D. The germline CDR1 and CDR2 sequences are SGDLS and YYNGEE. CDR3 length: 14 amino acids. The V gene lost 0 bases and the J gene lost 1 base, with 7 bases spanning the gap. As DNA, the CDR3 is TGTGCCAGCAGCGTAGGCCGGCCCCAAGAGACCCAGTACTTC. Translating it yields CASSVGRPQETQYF.

The chain couples TRBV7-9 to TRBJ1-2; D not certain. V lost 4 bases to trimming and J lost 4 bases, with 7 bases between them. CDR1 and CDR2 (germline): SEHNR, FQNEAQ (reference sequence). CDR3 length equals 12 residues. The DNA for the CDR3 is TGTGCCAGCAGCTCGGACTCCTATGGCTACACCTTC. Encoded protein: CASSSDSYGYTF.

The chain uses TRBV5-5 and TRBJ1-2, with D possibly being TRBD1 (5 bases). The germline gives CDR1 SGHKS, CDR2 YYEKEE (reference sequence). V lost 4 bases and J 5 bases, leaving 18 bases between the germline ends. The CDR3 covers 15 residues. The CDR3 DNA sequence: TGTGCCAGCAGCACCTCAGGGATGGAAGGGTATGGCTACACCTTC. Its protein product is CASSTSGMEGYGYTF.

The V and J genes are TRBV28 and TRBJ2-7; 10 bases are a match to TRBD2. Germline V gene lookup returns CDR1 MDHEN and CDR2 SYDVKM. The length of the CDR3 is 18 residues. The trim removed 6 bases at V and 6 bases at J, leaving 20 bases unmatched. The CDR3 protein is CASSRMPFLAGDASEQYF. The CDR3 nucleotides read TGTGCCAGCAGCCGCATGCCCTTCCTAGCGGGGGACGCTAGCGAGCAGTACTTC.

This chain connects TRBV2 to TRBJ2-4; D is undetermined. Trimming cost V 6 bases and J 4 bases, with 10 bases left between them. CDR1 and CDR2 from the germline V gene are SNHLY and FYNNEI. The CDR3 has 13 residues. The CDR3 protein is CASSPNVKNIQYF. The CDR3, as DNA: TGTGCCAGCAGCCCCAATGTAAAAAACATTCAGTACTTC.

This clone has just one count. The chain's CDR3 is CASSVATSGLTDTQYF. The CDR3 DNA sequence: TGTGCCAGCAGCGTGGCGACTAGCGGCCTCACAGATACGCAGTATTTT. The chain employs TRBV9 and TRBJ2-3; TRBD2 matches at 9 bases. Germline CDR1 is SGDLS and CDR2 is YYNGEE. This CDR3 spans 16 amino acids. The ends lost 2 bases at V and 2 bases at J; junction bases unmatched: 6. Complete variable domain (other parts from reference TRBV9 and TRBJ2-3): DSGVTQTPKHLITATGQRVTLRCSPRSGDLSVYWYQQSLDQGLQFLIQYYNGEERAKGNILERFSAQQFPDLHSELNLSSLELGDSALYFCASSVATSGLTDTQYFGPGTRLTVL.

Only one count was recorded for this clone. This chain links TRBV5-8 with TRBJ1-2; D uncertain. Per germline, CDR1 SGHTS and CDR2 YDEGEE. This CDR3 has 13 residues. Trimming pared 5 bases from V and 4 bases from J, leaving 12 bases between. The CDR3 DNA reads as TGTGCCAGCAGTCTGAGTGTGATCTATGGCTACACCTTC. Its translation: CASSLSVIYGYTF.

This clone was picked up a small number of times. The CDR3 DNA sequence: TGTGCCAGCAGTGGACAGGTGGATTCACCCCTCCACTTT. This translates into CASSGQVDSPLHF. The genes are TRBV2 and TRBJ1-6, with D possibly being TRBD1 (6 bases). The CDR3 length is 13 residues. V lost 4 bases and J lost 8, with 9 bases in between. The germline gives CDR1 SNHLY, CDR2 FYNNEI.

The rearrangement uses TRBV10-2 and TRBJ2-1; 9 bases agree with TRBD1. CDR3 length: 15 amino acids. CDR1 is WSHSY and CDR2 is SAAADI in the germline V gene. J was trimmed by 1 base and V by 5 bases; bases with no gene match: 3. The CDR3 loop is CASSPDRGSYNEQFF. Written as DNA, the CDR3 is TGCGCCAGCAGTCCGGACAGGGGTTCCTACAATGAGCAGTTCTTC.

The chain combines TRBV7-9 with TRBJ2-2, with unresolved D. V shed 2 bases and J shed 6 bases, with 13 bases lying between them. The germline gives CDR1 SEHNR, CDR2 FQNEAQ (reference sequence). The CDR3 is made up of 15 amino acids. In DNA form, the CDR3 reads TGTGCCAGCAGCTTATTGGCAGTCTTTTCCGGGGAGCTGTTTTTT. Its translation is CASSLLAVFSGELFF. Looking up the rest from reference TRBV7-9 and TRBJ2-2 gives the full variable domain: DTGVSQNPRHKITKRGQNVTFRCDPISEHNRLYWYRQTLGQGPEFLTYFQNEAQLEKSRLLSDRFSAERPKGSFSTLEIQRTEQGDSAMYLCASSLLAVFSGELFFGEGSRLTVL.

In this sample, this clone turned up once. The J gene is TRBJ1-1, the V gene TRBV4-2, with no clear D. The germline CDR1 and CDR2 sequences are LGHNA and YNFKEQ. Trimming removed 0 bases at V and 3 bases at J, with 8 bases between. The CDR3 has 14 amino acids. The CDR3 region has the DNA TGTGCCAGCAGCCAAGATCCGGCTGACACTGAAGCTTTCTTT. Encoded protein: CASSQDPADTEAFF.

The chain employs TRBV19 and TRBJ1-2; D is undetermined. The CDR3 extends over 13 amino acids. With 7 bases removed from V and 4 bases from J, the gap between germline ends came to 13 bases. Germline CDR1 and CDR2: LNHDA and SQIVND (reference sequence). The CDR3 region has the DNA TGTGCCAGTAAAATGAGGCACCTCTATGGCTACACCTTC. Protein product: CASKMRHLYGYTF.

CDR3 residues: CASSFYRSAYNSPLHF. The CDR3 nucleotides are TGTGCCAGCAGCTTTTACCGGAGTGCCTATAATTCACCCCTCCACTTT. J is TRBJ1-6 and V is TRBV7-9; D remains ambiguous. The CDR3 has 16 amino acids. The ends were cut back, 3 bases at V and 2 bases at J, with 11 bases in the middle. Per the germline V gene, CDR1 is SEHNR and CDR2 is FQNEAQ (reference sequence). Using reference TRBV7-9 and TRBJ1-6 for the parts outside the CDR3, the full variable domain is DTGVSQNPRHKITKRGQNVTFRCDPISEHNRLYWYRQTLGQGPEFLTYFQNEAQLEKSRLLSDRFSAERPKGSFSTLEIQRTEQGDSAMYLCASSFYRSAYNSPLHFGNGTRLTVT.

The V gene is TRBV7-9, the J gene TRBJ2-7; 7 nucleotides match TRBD2. Trimming at V came to 2 bases and at J to 5 bases, leaving 12 bases not matched to a gene. Germline loops: CDR1 SEHNR, CDR2 FQNEAQ (reference sequence). The CDR3 has 16 amino acids. Here the CDR3 DNA reads TGTGCCAGCAGCTTACCGCTTTGGGCGGGAGACAACGAGCAGTACTTC. Residues: CASSLPLWAGDNEQYF.

The chain recombines TRBV25-1 with TRBJ2-5; possibly TRBD1 for D (5 bases). Germline CDR1 is MGHDK and CDR2 is SYGVNS. This CDR3 has 10 residues. The V end was cut by 7 bases, the J end by 5 bases, with 5 bases between. CDR3 loop: CASKGETQYF. The DNA for the CDR3 is TGTGCCAGCAAGGGGGAGACCCAGTACTTC.

This CDR3 reads CASSSIQGASNQPQHF. The DNA of the CDR3 is TGTGCCAGCAGTTCCATACAGGGGGCTAGCAATCAGCCCCAGCATTTT. V is TRBV6-6 and J is TRBJ1-5; 9 nucleotides align to TRBD1. The CDR3 loop spans 16 amino acids. CDR1 and CDR2 (germline): MNHNY, SVGAGI (reference sequence). V lost 4 bases, J lost 0 bases, and 4 bases stayed unmatched.

This clone showed up just once. The chain uses TRBV9 and TRBJ1-2; 8 nucleotides match TRBD1. V was clipped by 5 bases and J by 0 bases; unmatched bases: 6. This CDR3 comprises 15 residues. Germline CDR1 reads SGDLS; CDR2 reads YYNGEE. In DNA form, the CDR3 reads TGTGCCAGCAGTGGTACAGGGGGAGCTAACTATGGCTACACCTTC. Its translation: CASSGTGGANYGYTF.

This chain connects TRBV9 to TRBJ2-2; D might be TRBD1 (5 bases). The germline V and J ends were trimmed by 1 base and 6 bases, with 13 bases remaining between them. The CDR3 covers 15 residues. The germline V gene has CDR1 SGDLS and CDR2 YYNGEE. CDR3 protein: CASSVSRAISGELFF. The DNA for the CDR3 is TGTGCCAGCAGCGTATCCAGGGCTATCTCCGGGGAGCTGTTTTTT.

The genes are TRBV6-5 and TRBJ1-5; TRBD1 aligns across 8 bases. This CDR3 contains 13 residues. The ends lost 5 bases at V and 7 bases at J; junction bases unmatched: 4. The germline gives CDR1 MNHEY, CDR2 SVGAGI. The CDR3 here is CASSDRGRQPQHF. CDR3 DNA sequence: TGTGCCAGCAGTGACAGGGGAAGGCAGCCCCAGCATTTT.